This T cell receptor (beta chain) is from a study of blood T cell repertoires in COVID-19. Study at large: From the United States, Italy and Spain came samples of acute and convalescent COVID-19. The analysed material was cDNA or gDNA that came from T cells, B-cell-depleted T cells, or PBMCs.

Self-reported history from a screening survey and questionnaire set each donor's cohort. Original analysis: How many nucleated cells were present was estimated from reference gene primer amplification. Sequencing was performed with immunoSEQ multiplex PCR; in TCRdb, only in-frame clones are kept and a portion is missing. V, J and clone size are those of that table, while D and trimming were read from the DNA. Of around 300,000 clones listed, around 87% are singletons. The germline V gene has CDR1 KGHDR and CDR2 SFDVKD. The V and J ends lost 2 bases and 2 bases, in that order; junction bases with no gene match: 4. CDR3 length equals 16 residues.

This chain connects TRBV24-1 to TRBJ2-5; TRBD1 matches at 10 bases. The clonotype originates from a woman under 30 with acute COVID-19. Specimen: PBMCs or T cells enriched from blood (not recorded which). The CDR3 spells CATSDWGTGEQETQYF. Here the CDR3 DNA reads TGTGCCACCAGTGATTGGGGGACAGGGGAACAAGAGACCCAGTACTTC.